The entry below describes one T cell receptor beta chain. The CDR3 has 18 amino acids. The germline V gene has CDR1 SGHRS and CDR2 YFSETQ. The V and J ends lost 0 bases and 0 bases, in that order; junction bases with no gene match: 6. The data were obtained in a study of blood T cell repertoires in COVID-19. Study details: Some COVID-19 samples were acute and others convalescent; all came from the United States, Italy and Spain. Sample material is recorded as cDNA or gDNA derived from T cells, B-cell-depleted T cells, or PBMCs.

In the source study's methods: Nucleated cell number was recorded as an estimate derived from reference gene primer amplification. Method: immunoSEQ multiplex PCR; TCRdb's copy keeps in-frame clones and lacks some. V and J calls plus clone size are reproduced from that table; the DNA served to infer D and trimming. The data show under 250,000 clones, approximately 89% seen once. J is TRBJ2-6 and V is TRBV5-1; 7 positions match TRBD2. Specimen: peripheral blood. This TCR came from a woman aged 60-70 years who had recovered from COVID-19. CDR3 loop: CASSLEWGGSSGANVLTF. The CDR3 DNA follows: TGCGCCAGCAGCTTGGAATGGGGCGGGAGCTCTGGGGCCAACGTCCTGACTTTC.